This entry lists 29 T cell receptor beta chains sequenced from one sample in a study of T-cell reconstitution after alpha-beta-depleted transplantation in children. For TCRbeta, the library was prepared with unique molecular identifiers. TCRdb ran MiXCR on the PCR reads and lists one entry per CDR3 protein. The sample includes about 300,000 distinct CDR3 sequences, about 9.5% of them seen just once. The sequencing here drew on PBMCs, taken before TCRalphabeta/CD19-depleted stem cell transplant. Receptors originate from a boy in the first two years of life with acute myeloid leukemia, due to receive a stem cell transplant.

Many counts were recorded for this clonotype. The gene calls are TRBV7-9 and TRBJ2-2; 9 positions match TRBD1. This CDR3 is built from 15 residues. CDR1 SEHNR and CDR2 FQNEAQ come from the germline V gene (reference sequence). Trimming removed 5 bases from V and 6 bases from J; junction bases left unmatched: 7. The chain's CDR3 is CASSMDRGLAGELFF. The CDR3 nucleotides are TGTGCCAGCAGCATGGACAGGGGCCTGGCCGGGGAGCTGTTTTTT.

This sequence joins TRBV3-1 and TRBJ2-5, with a weak D call TRBD2 (6 bases). Germline CDR1 LGHDT, CDR2 YNNKEL (reference sequence). This CDR3 is 13 amino acids long. With 8 bases removed from V and 4 bases from J, the gap between germline ends came to 14 bases. The CDR3, as DNA: TGTGCCAGCGGCCCGGGGGTCGGAGAGACCCAGTACTTC. Translation gives CASGPGVGETQYF.

The chain combines TRBV5-1 with TRBJ2-5; D is unclear. Between the trimmed V and J ends, which lost 0 bases and 9 bases, there was a span of 12 bases. The germline CDR1 and CDR2 sequences are SGHRS and YFSETQ. The CDR3 has 13 residues. DNA of the CDR3: TGCGCCAGCAGCTTGGGTAGGGTCGAGGCCCAGTACTTC. This encodes CASSLGRVEAQYF.

In its sample, this clonotype was seen many times. The chain is built from TRBV12-3 or TRBV12-4 and TRBJ2-3; D gene ambiguous. V lost 6 bases to trimming and J lost 0 bases, with 10 bases between them. The CDR3 spans 14 residues. CDR3 nucleotide sequence: TGTGCCAGCAGGTCGATGAAAAGCACAGATACGCAGTATTTT. This sequence encodes CASRSMKSTDTQYF.

This clonotype showed up just a few times. The V call is TRBV28, the J call TRBJ2-4, with D hard to call. This CDR3 is 17 amino acids long. With 7 bases removed from V and 0 bases from J, the gap between germline ends came to 19 bases. Germline values: CDR1 MDHEN, CDR2 SYDVKM. The CDR3 bases are TGTGCCAGCACCCGTATCCACCCAGGAGTAGCCAAAAACATTCAGTACTTC. Amino acid sequence: CASTRIHPGVAKNIQYF.

This clonotype was found many times. This rearrangement joins TRBV6-2 or TRBV6-3 to TRBJ2-7, with TRBD2 identical over 9 bases. The CDR3 contains 15 residues. Germline CDR1 MNHEY, CDR2 SVGEGT. With V trimmed by 2 bases and J by 7 bases, 9 bases remained unmatched. In DNA form, the CDR3 reads TGTGCCAGCAGTTACCCACTAGCGGGTGGACGGGAGCAGTACTTC. Translation gives CASSYPLAGGREQYF.

This clonotype was seen many times. This rearrangement joins TRBV2 to TRBJ1-2; D not certain. CDR1 and CDR2 (germline): SNHLY, FYNNEI. Trimming shortened V by 3 bases and J by 4 bases, and 9 bases separated the two germline ends. This CDR3 has 13 amino acids. This chain's CDR3 is CASSESVSYGYTF. CDR3 nucleotides: TGTGCCAGCAGTGAGTCAGTAAGCTATGGCTACACCTTC.

The chain recombines TRBV5-4 with TRBJ2-3; TRBD1 aligns across 12 bases. This CDR3 is built from 16 residues. Per the germline V gene, CDR1 is SGHNT and CDR2 is YYREEE (reference sequence). J gave up 4 bases and V 3 bases, and 6 bases lay outside the gene matches. CDR3 region: CASSSSGTGGSDTQYF. For the CDR3, the DNA is TGTGCCAGCAGCTCTTCCGGGACAGGGGGCTCAGATACGCAGTATTTT.

The sample holds a few counts of this clonotype. This chain connects TRBV19 to TRBJ1-1; possibly TRBD1 for D (5 bases). V was clipped by 3 bases and J by 0 bases, with 17 bases between them. Germline CDR1 LNHDA, CDR2 SQIVND (reference sequence). This CDR3 region has 17 residues. In DNA form, the CDR3 reads TGTGCCAGTAGTATGAACAGGTTCGCCGTTATGAACACTGAAGCTTTCTTT. Protein sequence: CASSMNRFAVMNTEAFF.

This clonotype was seen at least ten times. This sequence joins TRBV5-8 and TRBJ2-1; D remains ambiguous. Trimming removed 4 bases from V and 8 bases from J, with 7 bases in between. The CDR3 totals 11 residues. Germline CDR1 reads SGHTS; CDR2 reads YDEGEE. The CDR3 coding sequence is TGTGCCAGCAGCCCGGTGTATGAGCAGTTCTTC. It encodes CASSPVYEQFF.

This clonotype showed up many times. V usage is TRBV7-9 and J usage is TRBJ2-1; 7 bases fit TRBD2. Germline-derived CDR1 and CDR2 are SEHNR and FQNEAQ (reference sequence). V was clipped by 4 bases and J by 6 bases; unmatched bases: 12. The length of the CDR3 is 16 residues. The CDR3 DNA follows: TGTGCCAGCAGCTACCTACTAGCGATCCCTTCCAATGAGCAGTTCTTC. Translating gives CASSYLLAIPSNEQFF.

This clonotype was seen ten or more times. J is TRBJ2-3 and V is TRBV7-2, with D uncertain. V dropped 7 bases and J dropped 1 base, with 9 bases sitting between them. The CDR3 has 13 amino acids. The germline V gene has CDR1 SGHTA and CDR2 FQGNSA. The CDR3 region has the DNA TGTGCCAGCACGCCCCTCGGCACAGATACGCAGTATTTT. This translates into CASTPLGTDTQYF. The whole variable domain, remainder taken from reference TRBV7-2 and TRBJ2-3, is GAGVSQSPSNKVTEKGKDVELRCDPISGHTALYWYRQSLGQGLEFLIYFQGNSAPDKSGLPSDRFSAERTGGSVSTLTIQRTQQEDSAVYLCASTPLGTDTQYFGPGTRLTVL.

The chain employs TRBV28 and TRBJ2-7; a weak D match, TRBD1 (6 bases). The CDR3 length is 15 residues. Between the trimmed V and J ends, which lost 5 bases and 5 bases, there was a span of 19 bases. CDR1 MDHEN and CDR2 SYDVKM come from the germline V gene. CDR3: CASSPSRGTGNEQYF. CDR3 DNA sequence: TGTGCCAGCAGTCCCTCCAGGGGAACGGGGAACGAGCAGTACTTC.

This clonotype was observed a few times. The gene calls are TRBV2 and TRBJ2-3, with 8 bases identical to TRBD2. V lost 5 bases, J lost 4 bases, and 8 bases stayed unmatched. The CDR3 totals 15 residues. Germline V gives CDR1 SNHLY, CDR2 FYNNEI. Here the CDR3 DNA reads TGTGCCAGCAGTCTCCCGACTAGCGAGGCAGATACGCAGTATTTT. Amino acids: CASSLPTSEADTQYF.

In nucleotides, the CDR3 is TGTGCCACCAGGAGGGGGGAAGATACGCAGTATTTT. Translating gives CATRRGEDTQYF. V is TRBV24-1 and J is TRBJ2-3, with D perhaps matching TRBD1 or TRBD2 (6 bases each). V lost 7 bases and J 5 bases, leaving 9 bases between the germline ends. This CDR3 comprises 12 residues. Germline V gene lookup returns CDR1 KGHDR and CDR2 SFDVKD.

This clonotype was counted between two and nine times. The chain recombines TRBV5-6 with TRBJ2-5; D not certain. CDR1 is SGHDT and CDR2 is YYEEEE in the germline V gene. The CDR3 runs to 13 residues. The V and J ends lost 0 bases and 6 bases respectively, with 9 bases between them. The CDR3 DNA reads as TGTGCCAGCAGCTTGGCCATAGTGCAGACCCAGTACTTC. Translation gives CASSLAIVQTQYF.

The sample holds many counts of this clonotype. The chain links TRBV10-3 to TRBJ1-5; weak D call: TRBD1 (5 bases). This CDR3 is 13 amino acids long. Germline V gives CDR1 ENHRY, CDR2 SYGVKD. Trimming pared 6 bases from V and 5 bases from J, leaving 11 bases between. The CDR3 region has the DNA TGTGCCATCAGCCCGGACACCTATCAGCCCCAGCATTTT. It yields the protein CAISPDTYQPQHF.

The sample holds many counts of this clonotype. The CDR3 loop reads CASSFSVPSGSSYEQYF. CDR3 coding DNA: TGTGCCAGCAGTTTTTCCGTACCTAGCGGGAGCTCCTACGAGCAGTACTTC. The rearrangement joins TRBV27 to TRBJ2-7; 10 positions agree with TRBD2. Germline loops: CDR1 MNHEY, CDR2 SMNVEV (reference sequence). This CDR3 contains 17 residues. Trimming at V came to 3 bases and at J to 0 bases, leaving 8 bases not matched to a gene.

This clonotype was counted many times. The chain carries TRBV7-9 and TRBJ2-1; 12 positions match TRBD2. Germline lookup yields CDR1 SEHNR and CDR2 FQNEAQ (reference sequence). The CDR3 is made up of 17 amino acids. With V trimmed by 0 bases and J by 2 bases, 2 bases remained unmatched. The CDR3 nucleotides read TGTGCCAGCAGCTTAGCGGGACTAGCGGGTCCCTACAATGAGCAGTTCTTC. This translates into CASSLAGLAGPYNEQFF.

This clonotype was seen ten or more times. The rearrangement joins TRBV20-1 to TRBJ2-1, with D perhaps matching TRBD2 (6 bases). The CDR3 runs to 13 residues. The V gene lost 4 bases and the J gene lost 4 bases, with 11 bases spanning the gap. Per the germline V gene, CDR1 is DFQATT and CDR2 is SNEGSKA (reference sequence). The chain's CDR3 is CSATVGLYNEQFF. The DNA of the CDR3 is TGCAGTGCTACCGTGGGACTGTACAATGAGCAGTTCTTC.

This clonotype was recorded many times. The rearrangement uses TRBV11-2 and TRBJ2-3, with D possibly being TRBD1 (5 bases). CDR1 and CDR2 (germline): SGHAT, FQNNGV. V lost 4 bases, J lost 0 bases, and 17 bases lay in between. This CDR3 is 17 amino acids long. CDR3 region: CASSSRQTRDSTDTQYF. The CDR3 DNA reads TGTGCCAGCAGCTCTAGACAGACACGAGATAGCACAGATACGCAGTATTTT.

This clonotype showed up many times. CDR3 bases: TGTGCCAGCAGTTTAGCGGGACTAGCGGCTTACAATGAGCAGTTCTTC. Protein: CASSLAGLAAYNEQFF. The chain uses TRBV12-3 or TRBV12-4 and TRBJ2-1; 11 nucleotides agree with TRBD2. There are 16 residues in the CDR3. Losses at the gene ends were 0 bases for V and 4 bases for J; bases not matched to a gene: 2.

This chain links TRBV3-1 with TRBJ2-3; D may be TRBD1 or TRBD2 (5 bases each). Germline V gene sequence: CDR1 LGHDT, CDR2 YNNKEL (reference sequence). V was shortened by 1 base and J by 4 bases, with 12 bases between the two germline ends. The CDR3 has 15 amino acids. The CDR3 reads CASSQVGAVADTQYF. In DNA form, the CDR3 reads TGTGCCAGCAGCCAAGTCGGGGCAGTTGCAGATACGCAGTATTTT.

This clonotype was detected many times. This chain connects TRBV9 to TRBJ2-2; D call uncertain. V shed 4 bases and J shed 3 bases, with 10 bases lying between them. The CDR3 consists of 14 residues. CDR1 SGDLS and CDR2 YYNGEE come from the germline V gene. The CDR3 spells CASSTRSYTGELFF. The CDR3, as DNA: TGTGCCAGCAGCACCCGGAGTTACACCGGGGAGCTGTTTTTT. The entire variable domain, with the rest obtained from reference TRBV9 and TRBJ2-2, is as follows: DSGVTQTPKHLITATGQRVTLRCSPRSGDLSVYWYQQSLDQGLQFLIQYYNGEERAKGNILERFSAQQFPDLHSELNLSSLELGDSALYFCASSTRSYTGELFFGEGSRLTVL.

The CDR3 loop is CASSLATTVVEETQYF. In nucleotides, the CDR3 is TGTGCCAGCAGCTTAGCAACGACAGTAGTCGAAGAGACCCAGTACTTC. The chain is built from TRBV7-9 and TRBJ2-5, with a tentative D call TRBD1 (5 bases). Germline CDR1 reads SEHNR; CDR2 reads FQNEAQ (reference sequence). The CDR3 extends over 16 amino acids. Trimming removed 0 bases from V and 3 bases from J, with 14 bases in between.

In the case of this clonotype: At one boundary the junction diverges from the germline segment, which might be a read error. This chain uses TRBV12-3 or TRBV12-4 with TRBJ1-3; D might be TRBD1 (6 bases). CDR3 size: 14 residues. CDR3 loop: CASSPGHAGDTLYF. DNA of the CDR3: TGTGCCAGCAGTCCGGGACATGCAGGAGACACCCTATATTTT.

This chain uses TRBV4-2 with TRBJ2-1, with 10 bases lining up with TRBD2. With V trimmed by 2 bases and J by 9 bases, 4 bases remained unmatched. Germline V gene lookup returns CDR1 LGHNA and CDR2 YNFKEQ. This CDR3 spans 14 amino acids. CDR3 sequence (DNA): TGTGCCAGCAGCCAACCAGCGGGAGGGCCTGAGCAGTTCTTC. This encodes CASSQPAGGPEQFF.

This clonotype was recorded at least ten times. The V and J genes are TRBV6-1 and TRBJ2-2, with 13 bases that match TRBD2. The trim removed 0 bases at V and 6 bases at J, leaving 1 base unmatched. The CDR3 sequence is 16 residues long. Germline V CDR1 and CDR2: MNHNS, SASEGT. The chain's CDR3 is CASSEAGLAGPGELFF. As DNA, the CDR3 is TGTGCCAGCAGTGAAGCGGGACTAGCGGGGCCCGGGGAGCTGTTTTTT.

This clonotype appeared a single time. This may stem from a read error, because a much larger clone lies one nucleotide away. The chain uses TRBV7-9 and TRBJ1-4; 7 positions match TRBD1. CDR3 length: 16 amino acids. Germline CDR1 and CDR2: SEHNR and FQNEAQ (reference sequence). V dropped 0 bases and J dropped 5; count of bases not matched to a gene: 6. The CDR3 nucleotides read TGTGCCAGCAGCTTAGCGGGGACAGAAGCAAATGAAAAACTGTTTTTT. It encodes CASSLAGTEANEKLFF.